The 22 T cell receptor beta chains below were found in one sample sequenced in a study of cytomegalovirus exposure and HLA in healthy donors. 60 Vbeta and 13 Jbeta primers were used in PCR. Sequenced by immunoSEQ multiplex PCR; TCRdb stores in-frame clones only, minus some. The table shows roughly 100,000 clones, with approximately 72% occurring only once. The sequenced material came from PBMCs. The receptors were sampled from a woman between 45 and 65 years old in good health and CMV-seronegative.

The chain carries TRBV7-9 and TRBJ1-3, with D unresolved. The CDR3 is 16 amino acids. Trimming stripped 2 bases from V and 0 bases from J, with 11 bases between. CDR1 is SEHNR and CDR2 is FQNEAQ in the germline V gene (reference sequence). CDR3 nucleotide sequence: TGTGCCAGCAGCTTAATTGACTCGAGCTCTGGAAACACCATATATTTT. Amino acid sequence: CASSLIDSSSGNTIYF.

The CDR3 is CASRRGANVLTF. The CDR3 DNA is TGTGCCAGCAGGAGGGGGGCCAACGTCCTGACTTTC. This chain joins TRBV7-9 and TRBJ2-6; no definite D call. V was pared by 6 bases and J by 4 bases, with 4 bases between. The CDR3 runs 12 residues. Germline V gene sequence: CDR1 SEHNR, CDR2 FQNEAQ (reference sequence).

CDR3 DNA sequence: TGTGCCAGCAGTTCCCCAGGGATCGTGACTGACTACGAGCAGTACTTC. As protein: CASSSPGIVTDYEQYF. The chain joins TRBV28 to TRBJ2-7; possibly TRBD1 for D (5 bases). The V gene's germline CDR1 is MDHEN and CDR2 SYDVKM. Trimming took off 4 bases at V and 3 bases at J, with 19 bases between the two ends. This CDR3 is 16 amino acids long.

The rearrangement links TRBV19 to TRBJ2-2; 9 nucleotides agree with TRBD2. The CDR3 runs 17 residues. V shed 1 base, J shed 4 bases, and the junction held 7 bases outside the gene matches. CDR1 and CDR2 (germline): LNHDA, SQIVND (reference sequence). The CDR3 protein is CASSIVGGRGGTGELFF. In DNA, the CDR3 is TGTGCCAGTAGTATAGTCGGCGGGAGGGGAGGCACCGGGGAGCTGTTTTTT.

This clone has more than one count but fewer than ten. As DNA, the CDR3 is TGTGCCAGCAGTAGAGCGGGAGATCAAGAGACCCAGTACTTC. Translating gives CASSRAGDQETQYF. The chain uses TRBV11-3 and TRBJ2-5; 8 bases are shared with TRBD2. The CDR3 spans 14 residues. Germline-derived CDR1 and CDR2 are SGHNT and YENEEA. V gave up 6 bases and J gave up 2 bases; unmatched junction bases: 5.

This rearrangement joins TRBV5-4 to TRBJ2-1; 9 bases are a match to TRBD2. This CDR3 is 15 amino acids long. The V gene end was trimmed by 0 bases and the J gene end by 4 bases; junction bases not matched to a gene: 2. Germline V gene lookup returns CDR1 SGHNT and CDR2 YYREEE (reference sequence). In DNA, the CDR3 is TGTGCCAGCAGCTTGGACCTAGCGGGGTACAATGAGCAGTTCTTC. Its translation is CASSLDLAGYNEQFF.

The chain recombines TRBV5-1 with TRBJ2-3; no definite D call. V lost 2 bases, J lost 2 bases, and 9 bases lay in between. The CDR3 runs 14 residues. Per germline, CDR1 SGHRS and CDR2 YFSETQ. The CDR3 nucleotides read TGCGCCAGCAGCTTCAACTTGTACACAGATACGCAGTATTTT. Encoded protein: CASSFNLYTDTQYF.

To note about this clone: Distinct nucleotide sequences in the sample also encode this CDR3. The chain recombines TRBV5-1 with TRBJ2-5; maybe TRBD1 (5 bases). The germline V gene encodes CDR1 SGHRS and CDR2 YFSETQ. Trimming left V 0 bases short and J 5 bases short, with 11 bases between. The CDR3 extends over 14 amino acids. The CDR3 DNA follows: TGCGCCAGCAGCTTGGGGCAGGGTGGGGAGACCCAGTACTTC. It encodes CASSLGQGGETQYF. Looking up the rest from reference TRBV5-1 and TRBJ2-5 gives the full variable domain: KAGVTQTPRYLIKTRGQQVTLSCSPISGHRSVSWYQQTPGQGLQFLFEYFSETQRNKGNFPGRFSGRQFSNSRSEMNVSTLELGDSALYLCASSLGQGGETQYFGPGTRLLVL.

The chain joins TRBV7-9 to TRBJ2-7; TRBD2 matches at 7 bases. The V gene end was trimmed by 3 bases and the J gene end by 7 bases; junction bases not matched to a gene: 3. CDR1 is SEHNR and CDR2 is FQNEAQ in the germline V gene (reference sequence). This CDR3 has 12 residues. CDR3 residues: CASSLGGGEQYF. DNA of the CDR3: TGTGCCAGCAGCTTGGGGGGAGGGGAGCAGTACTTC.

This clone was recorded only once. The V gene is TRBV7-8, the J gene TRBJ1-2, with 8 bases identical to TRBD1. The J segment lost 5 bases and the V segment lost 3 bases, leaving 2 bases of the junction unmatched. This CDR3 is built from 13 residues. Germline values: CDR1 SGHVS, CDR2 FQNEAQ. CDR3 loop: CASSFGQGYGYTF. The DNA for the CDR3 is TGTGCCAGCAGCTTCGGACAGGGATATGGCTACACCTTC. Based on the CDR3 plus reference TRBV7-8 and TRBJ1-2, the full variable domain is GAGVSQSPRYKVAKRGQDVALRCDPISGHVSLFWYQQALGQGPEFLTYFQNEAQLDKSGLPSDRFFAERPEGSVSTLKIQRTQQEDSAVYLCASSFGQGYGYTFGSGTRLTVV.

V and J are TRBV5-6 and TRBJ1-2; 7 nucleotides line up with TRBD1. In germline, CDR1 is SGHDT, CDR2 YYEEEE. This CDR3 is built from 13 residues. After removal of 3 bases from V and 3 bases from J, the junction contained 2 bases not matched to a gene. The CDR3 sequence: CASSSGQHYGYTF. Written as DNA, the CDR3 is TGTGCCAGCAGCTCGGGACAGCACTATGGCTACACCTTC.

The DNA of the CDR3 is TGTGCCAGCAGTCCCTATAGGGGGATTTTTCAAGCTTTCTTT. This translates into CASSPYRGIFQAFF. The V and J genes are TRBV28 and TRBJ1-1; D possibly corresponds to TRBD1 (6 bases). V was pared by 5 bases and J by 9 bases, with 19 bases between. The CDR3 loop spans 14 amino acids. The germline V gene encodes CDR1 MDHEN and CDR2 SYDVKM. Filled out from reference TRBV28 and TRBJ1-1, the complete variable domain reads DVKVTQSSRYLVKRTGEKVFLECVQDMDHENMFWYRQDPGLGLRLIYFSYDVKMKEKGDIPEGYSVSREKKERFSLILESASTNQTSMYLCASSPYRGIFQAFFGQGTRLTVV.

This clone was observed a few times. The chain combines TRBV4-1 with TRBJ1-4; a weak D match, TRBD1 (5 bases). This CDR3 has 15 residues. Germline CDR1 reads MGHRA; CDR2 reads YSYEKL. The V end was cut by 1 base, the J end by 8 bases, with 14 bases between. The CDR3 DNA sequence: TGCGCCAGCAGCCAAGCTCCGGGACTGTACGAAAAACTGTTTTTT. This translates into CASSQAPGLYEKLFF.

This rearrangement joins TRBV19 to TRBJ1-4; tentative D call: TRBD1 (6 bases). CDR3 length: 13 amino acids. CDR1 and CDR2 (germline): LNHDA, SQIVND (reference sequence). V was trimmed by 5 bases and J by 4 bases, leaving 8 bases between them. The CDR3 is CASSGQLNEKLFF. The DNA of the CDR3 is TGTGCCAGTAGTGGACAGCTTAATGAAAAACTGTTTTTT.

The genes are TRBV7-2 and TRBJ2-3; 9 bases are shared with TRBD2. This CDR3 contains 16 residues. Per germline, CDR1 SGHTA and CDR2 FQGNSA. Unmatched junction bases numbered 4, after V lost 0 bases and J lost 3 bases. The CDR3 protein is CASSLAPAGGTDTQYF. In DNA, the CDR3 is TGTGCCAGCAGCTTAGCACCAGCGGGGGGTACAGATACGCAGTATTTT.

The genes are TRBV27 and TRBJ1-5; no clear D gene. Looked up from germline, CDR1 is MNHEY and CDR2 is SMNVEV (reference sequence). V shed 3 bases and J shed 1 base, with 7 bases lying between them. The CDR3 is made up of 14 amino acids. CDR3 residues: CASSFGRSNQPQHF. The DNA for the CDR3 is TGTGCCAGCAGTTTCGGTCGAAGCAATCAGCCCCAGCATTTT.

The gene calls are TRBV19 and TRBJ2-1, with TRBD2 identical over 12 bases. This CDR3 is 16 amino acids long. J gave up 6 bases and V 3 bases, and 6 bases lay outside the gene matches. The germline V gene encodes CDR1 LNHDA and CDR2 SQIVND (reference sequence). The CDR3 loop reads CASSILAGGPGNEQFF. In DNA, the CDR3 is TGTGCCAGTAGTATCCTAGCGGGAGGGCCGGGCAATGAGCAGTTCTTC.

The rearrangement uses TRBV2 and TRBJ1-4; D unresolved. Germline V gives CDR1 SNHLY, CDR2 FYNNEI. The CDR3 loop spans 15 amino acids. V dropped 2 bases and J dropped 5 bases, with 12 bases sitting between them. The CDR3 region has the DNA TGTGCCAGCAGTGAAAGTTTCGGGGTGAATGAAAAACTGTTTTTT. This sequence encodes CASSESFGVNEKLFF.

The gene calls are TRBV2 and TRBJ2-5, with D possibly being TRBD2 (6 bases). Near its end, the DNA agrees better with TRBJ2-7, so the J call may be wrong. The CDR3 spans 14 residues. Per the germline V gene, CDR1 is SNHLY and CDR2 is FYNNEI. This chain's CDR3 is CASRVAEKHYEQYF. For the CDR3, the DNA is TGTGCCAGCAGAGTAGCGGAGAAGCACTACGAGCAGTACTTC.

A few counts support this clone. The gene calls are TRBV6-4 and TRBJ2-5, with 8 bases lining up with TRBD2. This CDR3 has 14 residues. Germline trimming cut 5 bases from V and 4 bases from J; bases unmatched to any gene: 6. Per the germline V gene, CDR1 is MRHNA and CDR2 is SNTAGT. CDR3 in amino acids: CASSLLAVGETQYF. CDR3 DNA: TGTGCCAGCAGTTTACTAGCGGTAGGAGAGACCCAGTACTTC.

V is TRBV25-1 and J is TRBJ1-2; unclear D gene. Between the trimmed V and J ends, which lost 8 bases and 6 bases, there was a span of 13 bases. This CDR3 region has 12 residues. Germline V gene sequence: CDR1 MGHDK, CDR2 SYGVNS. CDR3: CASFLLAHGYTF. The CDR3 nucleotides are TGTGCCAGCTTCTTGTTGGCACATGGCTACACCTTC.

The CDR3 protein is CAAEGAGTSFVRELFF. The CDR3 DNA reads as TGTGCCGCCGAAGGGGCCGGGACTAGTTTTGTTCGGGAGCTGTTTTTT. V is TRBV19 and J is TRBJ2-2; 8 bases are a match to TRBD2. Per the germline V gene, CDR1 is LNHDA and CDR2 is SQIVND (reference sequence). The CDR3 consists of 16 residues. Unmatched junction bases numbered 20, after V lost 11 bases and J lost 9 bases.